A selection of T cell receptor beta chains follows, all from one sample in a study of identical twins. MiXCR, applied by TCRdb to the 5' RACE reads, yields one record per CDR3 protein. Of about 470,000 distinct CDR3 sequences listed, roughly 24% are singletons. These same records also appear under a second study, on T cells expressing NK-cell markers.

The specimen sequenced was CD4+ T cells sorted from blood. The receptors were sampled from a woman between 18 and 29 years old in good health. CDR3s include the opening cysteine and the closing phenylalanine or tryptophan. Each record gives: J gene, clone size, V gene, D gene, CDR3 DNA, CDR3 protein. A D gene is named only where the DNA matches it firmly. Size tells how often a clone was seen (once, few, many) or the class of an expanded clone, and some rows leave it out.

TRBJ2-1	-	TRBV10-3	TRBD1	TGTGCCATCAACCGGGACAGGGGCTACAATGAGCAGTTCTTC	CAINRDRGYNEQFF
TRBJ2-3	few	TRBV29-1	-	TGCAGCGTTGATATCCAGGGGAGCACAGATACGCAGTATTTT	CSVDIQGSTDTQYF
TRBJ2-5	-	TRBV3-1	TRBD2	TGTGCCAGCAGCCAATTTCGGGGGGGGGAGACCCAGTACTTC	CASSQFRGGETQYF
TRBJ1-2	-	TRBV30	TRBD1	TGTGCCTGGAGAAATCAGGGGGCCCTAGCCCTCTTC	CAWRNQGALALF
TRBJ2-7	few	TRBV6-5	-	TGTGCCAGCAGTTACGAAAGGGGACTGGCCTACGAGCAGTACTTC	CASSYERGLAYEQYF
TRBJ2-6	-	TRBV12-3/TRBV12-4	TRBD1	TGTGCCAGCAGCCGCCTCCAACAGGGGGGGGCCAACGTCCTGACTTTC	CASSRLQQGGANVLTF
TRBJ2-7	-	TRBV5-1	TRBD1	TGCGCCAGCAGGAAGGGACAGGCCTACGAGCAGTACTTC	CASRKGQAYEQYF
TRBJ2-1	few	TRBV6-2/TRBV6-3	TRBD2	TGTGCCAGCAGTAATTCCCCGGGACTAGCGGGATCGGGTGAGCAGTTCTTC	CASSNSPGLAGSGEQFF
TRBJ2-1	few	TRBV5-1	TRBD1	TGCGCCAGCAGCTTGCAAGGGCTCAGGGGGTACAATGAGCAGTTCTTC	CASSLQGLRGYNEQFF
TRBJ2-7	-	TRBV2	-	TGTGCCAGCATCCTGGACTACCCGGGGGACGAGCAGTACTTC	CASILDYPGDEQYF
TRBJ1-2	few	TRBV18	TRBD1	TGTGCCAGCTCACCTATGGGACAGGGAGGCGGCTACACCTTC	CASSPMGQGGGYTF
TRBJ2-3	many	TRBV6-2/TRBV6-3	TRBD2	TGTGCCAGCGGATTTAGCGGGGGCCGCACAGATACGCAGTATTTT	CASGFSGGRTDTQYF
TRBJ2-7	-	TRBV5-1	TRBD1	TGCGCCAGCACCCCGGGACAGGAGTCCTACGAGCAGTACTTC	CASTPGQESYEQYF
TRBJ1-6	-	TRBV20-1	-	TGCAGTGCTAGCGTGCGTGGGGCCTATAATTCACCCCTCCACTTT	CSASVRGAYNSPLHF
TRBJ2-7	-	TRBV20-1	TRBD2	TGCAGTGCTAGTCCCGGGACTAACACCTACGAGCAGTACTTC	CSASPGTNTYEQYF
TRBJ2-7	-	TRBV6-2/TRBV6-3	-	TGTGCCAGCAGCGAAAGCATCAACTCCTACGAGCAGTACTTC	CASSESINSYEQYF
TRBJ2-3	few	TRBV24-1	-	TGTGCCACCAGTGATCCGGGCGTCGAGGGCACAGATACGCAGTATTTT	CATSDPGVEGTDTQYF
TRBJ2-5	few	TRBV10-3	TRBD2	TGTGCCATCAGTCCAAAAGGACTAGCGGGTGCCCAAGAGACCCAGTACTTC	CAISPKGLAGAQETQYF
TRBJ2-5	few	TRBV20-1	-	TGCAGTGCTAGGACTAGATGGGAGACCCAGTACTTC	CSARTRWETQYF
TRBJ2-5	few	TRBV24-1	-	TGTGCCACCGCTCGGACCCCTATTAACTTC	CATARTPINF
TRBJ2-1	few	TRBV5-1	-	TGCGCCAGCAGCCGGGGGACTGACTCCTACAATGAGCAGTTCTTC	CASSRGTDSYNEQFF
TRBJ2-3	few	TRBV20-1	TRBD2	TGCAGTGCTCACTCCCTTAGCGGGATCCCCACAGATACGCAGTATTTT	CSAHSLSGIPTDTQYF
TRBJ1-1	-	TRBV12-3/TRBV12-4	-	TGTGCCAGCAGGACTGTGGGGGAAGCTTTCTTT	CASRTVGEAFF
TRBJ2-2	-	TRBV12-3/TRBV12-4	-	TGTGCCAGCAGTTCTCTTGGGTCGAACACCGGGGAGCTGTTTTTT	CASSSLGSNTGELFF
TRBJ2-5	-	TRBV20-1	-	TGCAGTGCTAGAGGGACCGGATTAGGTCTGGAGACCCAGTACTTC	CSARGTGLGLETQYF
TRBJ2-1	few	TRBV5-1	TRBD2	TGCGCCAGCAGCCAGACTAGCGGGCTTTACAATGAGCAGTTCTTC	CASSQTSGLYNEQFF
TRBJ1-3	few	TRBV6-5	TRBD1	TGTGCCAGCAGTTTCGACAGGGTGCCTGGAAACACCATATATTTT	CASSFDRVPGNTIYF
TRBJ2-7	-	TRBV5-1	-	TGCGCCAGCAGCTTCGGGGGATCAGTAGAGCAGTACTTC	CASSFGGSVEQYF
TRBJ2-1	many	TRBV20-1	TRBD2	TGCAGTGCTGGCGGCGGGAGCTCCTACAATGAGCAGTTCTTC	CSAGGGSSYNEQFF
TRBJ2-5	-	TRBV5-1	-	TGCGCCAGCAGCTTGGTGGTGGTAGGAAAGGGAGAGACCCAGTACTTC	CASSLVVVGKGETQYF
TRBJ2-3	few	TRBV5-1	-	TGCGCCAGCAGCTTGTTGGGTCAGGGCCTTGACACGCAGTATTTT	CASSLLGQGLDTQYF
TRBJ2-3	-	TRBV20-1	-	TGCAGTGCCACAGCCAGGCTATTAGTTGCCACAGATACGCAGTATTTT	CSATARLLVATDTQYF
TRBJ2-7	-	TRBV4-2	-	TGTGCCAGCAGCCAAGATAGTTTATCGGCGGGAAGCTCCTACGAGCAGTACTTC	CASSQDSLSAGSSYEQYF
TRBJ1-1	few	TRBV10-2	-	TGCGCCAGCAGTGAGCCGGGAATGAACACTGAAGCTTTCTTT	CASSEPGMNTEAFF
TRBJ2-5	few	TRBV10-1	TRBD2	TGCGCCAGCAGTGAGCTCCGTAGCGGGCTGGAGACCCAGTACTTC	CASSELRSGLETQYF
TRBJ2-1	-	TRBV20-1	-	TGCAGTGCTAGAGGGTGGGCCGCTACCTACAATGAGCAGTTCTTC	CSARGWAATYNEQFF
TRBJ1-1	few	TRBV7-8	TRBD1	TGTGCCAGCAGCTTACTAGGGGGCTGGTCTGTGAACACTGAAGCTTTCTTT	CASSLLGGWSVNTEAFF
TRBJ2-7	-	TRBV5-6	-	TGTGCCAGCAGCTTCGCCAGTCAATCTTCCTACGAGCAGTACTTC	CASSFASQSSYEQYF
TRBJ2-2	-	TRBV7-2	-	TGTGCCAGCAGCTTAAGGCGCGGCAGGGAGGCCGGGGAGCTGTTTTTT	CASSLRRGREAGELFF
TRBJ2-7	-	TRBV12-5	-	TGTGCTAGTGGTTCTAGCGGGACAGGGACGCACGAGCAGTACTTC	CASGSSGTGTHEQYF
TRBJ2-3	-	TRBV9	-	TGTGCCAGCAGCGTAGCTGGGGGCTTGTCAGATACGCAGTATTTT	CASSVAGGLSDTQYF
TRBJ2-7	-	TRBV3-1	-	TGTGCCAGCAGCCACCCCGGGGCCTCCTACGAGCAGTACTTC	CASSHPGASYEQYF
TRBJ1-1	-	TRBV5-4	-	TGTGCCAGCAGCTTGCACGTTGACACTGAAGCTTTCTTT	CASSLHVDTEAFF
TRBJ2-3	few	TRBV24-1	-	TGTGCCACCAGTCAAACCTCGACAGATACGCAGTATTTT	CATSQTSTDTQYF
TRBJ2-3	-	TRBV29-1	TRBD2	TGCAGCGTTGTGCCTAGCGGGAAAGATACGCAGTATTTT	CSVVPSGKDTQYF
TRBJ2-1	-	TRBV9	-	TGTGCCAGCAGCGTAGCTGGCCGGACTGGAAGTGGAAAGCAGTTCTTC	CASSVAGRTGSGKQFF